This is a list of T cell receptor beta chains from one sample in a study of T cells in tuberculosis. Clones were sequenced by immunoSEQ multiplex PCR, and TCRdb holds only the in-frame ones, with some missing. This table has around 33,000 clones, roughly 93% appearing once. This specimen was PBMCs, taken at tuberculosis diagnosis. Receptor source: an adult with tuberculosis. Each CDR3 is given with its conserved first and last residue. The order of the fields is clone size, D gene, J gene, V gene, CDR3 DNA, CDR3 protein. A D gene is named only where the DNA matches it firmly. Expanded clones are given a class, and other clones once, few, many or no size at all.

few,TRBD1,TRBJ1-1,TRBV19,TGTGCCAGTAGTTCAGGGGGTGAAGCTTTCTTT,CASSSGGEAFF
NA,TRBD2,TRBJ2-5,TRBV7-6,TGTGCCAGCAGCCCAGGACTAGCGGGGGGGGCCCGCCAGTACTTC,CASSPGLAGGARQYF
few,TRBD2,TRBJ2-3,TRBV30,TGTGCCTGGACTGAAGCGGGGGCGGATACGCAGTATTTT,CAWTEAGADTQYF
NA,TRBD1,TRBJ2-1,TRBV30,TGTGCCTGGAGTGCCTGGGACAGGGGAGGGAATGAGCAGTTCTTC,CAWSAWDRGGNEQFF
once,TRBD1,TRBJ2-5,TRBV4-1,TGCGCCAGCAGCCAAACAGGGGGTACCCAAGAGACCCAGTACTTC,CASSQTGGTQETQYF
NA,TRBD1,TRBJ1-1,TRBV11-2,TGTGCCAGCAGCCTAGACAGGGGGATGGCGAACACTGAAGCTTTCTTT,CASSLDRGMANTEAFF
NA,NA,TRBJ2-7,TRBV9,TGTGCCAGCAGCAGCGACTCCCACTCCTACGAGCAGTACTTC,CASSSDSHSYEQYF
NA,NA,TRBJ1-2,TRBV29-1,TGCAGCAGCCGGGGTGAAGATGGCTACACCTTC,CSSRGEDGYTF
NA,NA,TRBJ1-6,TRBV11-2,TGTGCCAGCAGCCTAGGTACTGGGGGCCCTAATTCACCCCTCCACTTT,CASSLGTGGPNSPLHF
once,NA,TRBJ2-7,TRBV27,TGTGCCAGCAGTTTAGGGCCAGGGACCTACGAGCAGTACTTC,CASSLGPGTYEQYF
once,TRBD2,TRBJ2-7,TRBV28,TGTGCCAGCAAGTCCTGGACTAGCGGTGAATACGAGCAGTACTTC,CASKSWTSGEYEQYF
NA,NA,TRBJ2-2,TRBV27,TGTGCCAGCAGCACTATCCTTACCGGGGAGCTGTTTTTT,CASSTILTGELFF
NA,NA,TRBJ1-1,TRBV4-1,TGCGCCAGCAGCCCAGGGTACACTGAAGCTTTCTTT,CASSPGYTEAFF
NA,TRBD1,TRBJ2-1,TRBV9,TGTGCCAGCAGCGTGGGGACAGATGACAATGAGCAGTTCTTC,CASSVGTDDNEQFF
NA,NA,TRBJ2-7,TRBV5-1,TGCGCCAGCAGCTTCGAGCGGACCTACGAGCAGTACTTC,CASSFERTYEQYF
NA,TRBD1,TRBJ2-5,TRBV10-3,TGTGCCATCAGCACGGGACAGGGTGGTGAGACCCAGTACTTC,CAISTGQGGETQYF
NA,TRBD1,TRBJ2-7,TRBV30,TGTGCCTGGAGTGAGGGACAGGGAGTCGAGCAGTACTTC,CAWSEGQGVEQYF
NA,NA,TRBJ1-1,TRBV2,TGTGCCAGCAAGGCAGCGCTAATTATGAACACTGAAGCTTTCTTT,CASKAALIMNTEAFF
NA,TRBD1,TRBJ1-2,TRBV13,TGTGCCAGCAGCTTCTTTGGACAGGGGGCGCGGAATGGCTACACCTTC,CASSFFGQGARNGYTF
NA,NA,TRBJ2-1,TRBV21-1,TGTGCCAGCAGCAAAGTCCGGGGGGAATACAATGAGCAGTTCTTC,CASSKVRGEYNEQFF
few,NA,TRBJ1-5,TRBV28,TGTGCCAGCAGTTTAAACTTGAATCAGCCCCAGCATTTT,CASSLNLNQPQHF
NA,NA,TRBJ1-1,TRBV7-8,TGTGCCAGCAGCTTGGACATGAACACTGAAGCTTTCTTT,CASSLDMNTEAFF
NA,NA,TRBJ1-1,TRBV18,TGTGCCAGCTCACCCAGGGAGGGGAACACTGAAGCTTTCTTT,CASSPREGNTEAFF
NA,TRBD1,TRBJ2-6,TRBV30,TGTGCCTGGTCGGACAGGGGGCGGACTGGGGCCAACGTCCTGACTTTC,CAWSDRGRTGANVLTF
NA,NA,TRBJ2-5,TRBV6-1,TGTGCCAGCAGTGGGGCCCCCCAAGAGACCCAGTACTTC,CASSGAPQETQYF
once,NA,TRBJ2-3,TRBV7-8,TGTGCCAGCAGACCCCCTCAGGGGGAGGAACCCGATACGCAGTATTTT,CASRPPQGEEPDTQYF
once,NA,TRBJ2-7,TRBV6-5,TGTGCCAGCAGCCCGGGACTTTGGGGGTCCTACGAGCAGTACTTC,CASSPGLWGSYEQYF
NA,NA,TRBJ2-1,TRBV7-7,TGTGCTAGCAGCGCCTCCAGAGGGAATGAGCAGTTCTTC,CASSASRGNEQFF